This TCR beta chain is drawn from a study of post-analysis software for immune sequencing data. This clonotype was recorded once. The antigen is not known. A much larger clone lies one base from this, so it may be a read error. Germline V gene lookup returns CDR1 SGHRS and CDR2 YFSETQ. The CDR3 length is 14 residues. Study results and caveats: Four or five TRBV segments (TRBV5-6, TRBV5-1 and TRBV20-1 among them) occurred more frequently in patients than in controls.

Sequencing libraries made from TCR beta cDNA carried unique molecular identifiers. TCRdb passed the PCR reads through MiXCR, listing each CDR3 protein once. The sample has about 200,000 distinct CDR3 sequences; over 25% are singletons. What was sequenced was blood. This TCR came from a girl aged 2-17 years with multiple sclerosis. This chain joins TRBV5-1 and TRBJ2-5; 7 nucleotides align to TRBD1. The J call could be wrong; TRBJ2-7 is a better fit for the DNA end. CDR3 sequence reads: CASSLDRGSGEQYF. For the CDR3, the DNA is TGCGCCAGCAGCTTGGACAGGGGAAGTGGCGAGCAGTACTTC.